The source of this T cell receptor beta chain is a study of shared clonotypes between healthy human individuals. This clone was recorded only once. The germline CDR1 and CDR2 sequences are SGHNT and YENEEA. Trimming stripped 5 bases from V and 2 bases from J, with 13 bases between. CDR3 size: 15 residues. Sequencing was at deep level. Clones were read by immunoSEQ multiplex PCR, and TCRdb kept only the in-frame ones, dropping some. The sample includes approximately 650,000 clones, less than 97% of them seen just once. CD45RO-negative cells were positively selected for CCR7, leaving out terminally differentiated effector memory CD45RA+ cells.

The V call is TRBV11-3, the J call TRBJ2-1; the D gene is possibly TRBD1 (6 bases). The sequence was obtained from a woman between 25 and 40 years old in good health. The sample consisted of naive CD8+ T cells sorted from blood. CDR3 bases: TGTGCCAGCAGCCAGGACAGCGGAGCCTACAATGAGCAGTTCTTC. The encoded protein is CASSQDSGAYNEQFF. Together with reference TRBV11-3 and TRBJ2-1, the CDR3 gives the full variable domain: EAGVVQSPRYKIIEKKQPVAFWCNPISGHNTLYWYLQNLGQGPELLIRYENEEAVDDSQLPKDRFSAERLKGVDSTLKIQPAELGDSAVYLCASSQDSGAYNEQFFGPGTRLTVL.